This is a list of T cell receptor beta chains from one sample in a study of blood T cell repertoires in COVID-19. The repertoire was sequenced with immunoSEQ multiplex PCR; TCRdb's copy has only in-frame clones and lacks some. The table has 65,000 or so clones, about 80% seen once. Sample: peripheral blood. These receptor sequences come from a man in his 60s with acute or convalescent COVID-19. The CDR3 runs from the conserved cysteine through the conserved F or W. A D gene is named only where the DNA matches it firmly. Rows may omit the clone size; those that give it use once, few, many or a size class.

>TRBJ1-5|TRBV4-1|few|TRBD1
TGCGCCAGCAGCCAAGCCCCGATGAGGGGGCCGGGGCCCCAGCATTTT
CASSQAPMRGPGPQHF
>TRBJ1-2|TRBV28|-|TRBD1
TGTGCCAGCAGTTTGGGGAGACAGGGGGCCCAGGGCTACACCTTC
CASSLGRQGAQGYTF
>TRBJ1-1|TRBV10-3|-|TRBD1
TGTGCCATCGGACAGGGAGGAATGAACACTGAAGCTTTCTTT
CAIGQGGMNTEAFF
>TRBJ2-7|TRBV18|-|TRBD1
TGTGCCAGCTCACCAACCACAGGGGCTGGAGAGCAGTACTTC
CASSPTTGAGEQYF
>TRBJ1-2|TRBV5-6|-|-
TGTGCCAGCAGCTTTATTTCAGGGTATGGCTACACCTTC
CASSFISGYGYTF
>TRBJ1-4|TRBV5-8|-|TRBD1
TGTGCCAGCAGCTTGGACAGGGGCTACGAAAAACTGTTTTTT
CASSLDRGYEKLFF
>TRBJ2-3|TRBV5-5|-|TRBD1
TGTGCCAGCAGCCTCCAATACGACAGGGGACTCGATACGCAGTATTTT
CASSLQYDRGLDTQYF
>TRBJ2-5|TRBV5-6|-|-
TGTGCCAGCAGTCGTATGGAGACCCAGTACTTC
CASSRMETQYF
>TRBJ1-1|TRBV7-9|-|-
TGTGCCAGCAGCTTTGAGGGGAACACTGAAGCTTTCTTT
CASSFEGNTEAFF
>TRBJ2-7|TRBV9|-|-
TGTGCCAGCAGCCCAAACTTCTACGAGCAGTACTTC
CASSPNFYEQYF
>TRBJ1-2|TRBV18|-|-
TGTGCCAGCTCACCCGCGCGATTCAACTATGGCTACACCTTC
CASSPARFNYGYTF
>TRBJ1-3|TRBV5-1|-|-
TGCGCCAGCAGACAAGGGTATCAGGGTATGTCTGGAAACACCATATATTTT
CASRQGYQGMSGNTIYF
>TRBJ2-3|TRBV6-1|-|-
TGTGCCAGCAGTGAAGGATTCCGCCCCGGGGATACGCAGTATTTT
CASSEGFRPGDTQYF
>TRBJ2-7|TRBV7-2|-|-
TGTGCCAGCAGCCTGCGGTCGAGTCAGTACTTC
CASSLRSSQYF
>TRBJ1-3|TRBV2|once|-
TGTGCCAGCAGGGCCGACAGTCAATTAGGAAACACCATATATTTT
CASRADSQLGNTIYF
>TRBJ2-7|TRBV7-6|-|-
TGTGCCAGCAGCGCTCTGGCGGCCCTACCCTACGAGCAGTACTTC
CASSALAALPYEQYF
>TRBJ2-3|TRBV6-4|-|TRBD2
TGTGCCAGCAGTGCCTCAACTAGCGGGGTTGATACGCAGTATTTT
CASSASTSGVDTQYF